The source of this T cell receptor (beta chain) is a study of CD8 T cells in ankylosing spondylitis. Study-wide results and caveats: Blood from ankylosing spondylitis patients appeared to carry a characteristic roughly 8-variant TCR beta motif.

Germline-derived CDR1 and CDR2 are SQVTM and ANQGSEA. Trimming took 1 base from V and 2 from J; bases not matched to a gene: 11. This CDR3 is 17 amino acids long. TCRdb fed the 5' RACE reads into MiXCR, producing one record per CDR3 protein. The sample consists of fewer than 450,000 distinct CDR3 sequences, roughly 17% of them appearing once. In its sample, this clonotype was seen many times. What it binds is unknown. Sequenced input: blood, either unsorted or a sorted T cell fraction (not recorded which). This chain joins TRBV29-1 and TRBJ2-7; 10 positions agree with TRBD1. The clonotype was recovered from a male donor with ankylosing spondylitis. CDR3 protein: CSVEGLFGTGDPYEQYF. For the CDR3, the DNA is TGCAGCGTTGAAGGTTTGTTCGGGACAGGGGACCCCTACGAGCAGTACTTC.